These 19 T cell receptor beta chains share one sample of origin, sequenced in a study of spatial heterogeneity in lung cancer. MiXCR, run by TCRdb on the 5' RACE reads, gives a single entry per CDR3 protein. The sample records around 11,000 distinct CDR3 sequences, 6.1% being singletons. Indicated time point: sample taken at primary tumor resection. The sample in question was normal lung tissue next to the tumor, obtained at surgery. Receptors originate from a male donor with early-stage non-small cell lung cancer.

This clonotype was recorded a few times. The rearrangement links TRBV12-3 or TRBV12-4 to TRBJ1-2; D call uncertain. V dropped 6 bases and J dropped 5 bases, with 25 bases sitting between them. This CDR3 region has 17 residues. The DNA of the CDR3 is TGTGCCAGCAGCCTCACCGGGTCGATAGAAGGAGTTTATGGCTACACCTTC. This translates into CASSLTGSIEGVYGYTF.

This clonotype has at least ten counts. V usage is TRBV5-1 and J usage is TRBJ2-2; tentatively, D is TRBD2 (5 bases). Trimming removed 4 bases from V and 9 bases from J, with 16 bases in between. CDR1 and CDR2 (germline): SGHRS, YFSETQ. CDR3 length: 14 amino acids. Written as DNA, the CDR3 is TGCGCCAGCAGCACCCGGCCACCCGGGAGGGAGCTGTTTTTT. Residues: CASSTRPPGRELFF.

This rearrangement joins TRBV6-5 to TRBJ2-2, with a weak D call TRBD1 (6 bases). This CDR3 has 17 amino acids. Trimming removed 2 bases from V and 5 bases from J, with 18 bases in between. Per the germline V gene, CDR1 is MNHEY and CDR2 is SVGAGI. The CDR3, as DNA: TGTGCCAGCAGTTACCAGATTGTCGGGACAATTACCGGGGAGCTGTTTTTT. It encodes CASSYQIVGTITGELFF.

By sample fraction, this clonotype is medium-sized. The chain uses TRBV6-5 and TRBJ2-5; weak D call: TRBD1 (8 bases). This CDR3 is 15 amino acids long. The V gene's germline CDR1 is MNHEY and CDR2 SVGAGI. The germline V and J ends were trimmed by 5 bases and 4 bases, with 17 bases remaining between them. The CDR3 DNA reads as TGTGCCAGCAGTCCTACAGGGGGGGAAGGAGAGACCCAGTACTTC. Translated, it gives CASSPTGGEGETQYF.

This clonotype was seen many times. The rearrangement uses TRBV19 and TRBJ2-5; 10 positions match TRBD2. V lost 5 bases, J lost 2 bases, and 11 bases stayed unmatched. Germline V lookup: CDR1 LNHDA, CDR2 SQIVND (reference sequence). This CDR3 region has 17 residues. The CDR3 sequence is CASSPHGSGGDQETQYF. The DNA for the CDR3 is TGTGCCAGTAGTCCCCACGGGAGCGGGGGGGATCAAGAGACCCAGTACTTC.

This clonotype was recorded at least ten times. The V and J genes are TRBV12-5 and TRBJ2-1; 9 nucleotides match TRBD1. The V gene end was trimmed by 4 bases and the J gene end by 9 bases; junction bases not matched to a gene: 4. The germline CDR1 and CDR2 sequences are LGHNT and FRNRAP. This CDR3 region has 13 residues. CDR3 DNA: TGTGCTAGTGGTTCACAGGGGGCCGGTGAGCAGTTCTTC. Encoded protein: CASGSQGAGEQFF.

This clonotype was detected ten times or more. The rearrangement uses TRBV7-2 and TRBJ1-2; D gene ambiguous. Per germline, CDR1 SGHTA and CDR2 FQGNSA. The CDR3 loop spans 15 amino acids. V was clipped by 0 bases and J by 2 bases, with 10 bases between them. CDR3 DNA sequence: TGTGCCAGCAGCTTAGCACGGACGGTGAACTATGGCTACACCTTC. Translating it yields CASSLARTVNYGYTF.

The chain recombines TRBV29-1 with TRBJ1-1; TRBD1 matches at 7 bases. CDR3 length: 15 residues. Germline loops: CDR1 SQVTM, CDR2 ANQGSEA. V shed 5 bases and J 5 bases; nucleotides not matched to a gene: 14. CDR3 coding DNA: TGCAGCGTTTTCCGCCCGAGGGACAGCAGAACTGAAGCTTTCTTT. Protein: CSVFRPRDSRTEAFF.

This clonotype was detected ten times or more. The chain employs TRBV13 and TRBJ2-1; 8 nucleotides line up with TRBD1. The germline V gene has CDR1 PRHDT and CDR2 FYEKMQ (reference sequence). The V segment lost 4 bases and the J segment 7 bases; nucleotides outside the gene matches: 6. CDR3 size: 14 residues. CDR3 protein: CASSSRTGSNEQFF. CDR3 nucleotides: TGTGCCAGCAGCTCGAGGACAGGGAGTAATGAGCAGTTCTTC.

This clonotype was counted ten times or more. The chain couples TRBV4-1 to TRBJ2-1; D call uncertain. Germline CDR1 reads MGHRA; CDR2 reads YSYEKL. The length of the CDR3 is 15 residues. Deletions cut 4 bases from V and 0 bases from J, with 10 bases between. The CDR3 spells CASSLFSGSYNEQFF. The DNA of the CDR3 is TGCGCCAGCAGCCTCTTTTCGGGCTCCTACAATGAGCAGTTCTTC.

By frequency in the sample, this clonotype is medium-sized (0.01 to 0.1%). The rearrangement links TRBV5-1 to TRBJ2-7; unclear D gene. Trimming took off 5 bases at V and 5 bases at J, with 5 bases between the two ends. CDR3 length: 10 residues. Germline assignment: CDR1 SGHRS and CDR2 YFSETQ. The CDR3 here is CASRRDEQYF. The CDR3 bases are TGCGCCAGCAGACGGGACGAGCAGTACTTC.

In its sample, this clonotype was seen many times. The V call is TRBV5-1, the J call TRBJ2-4; 9 bases line up with TRBD2. After removal of 0 bases from V and 13 bases from J, the junction contained 5 bases not matched to a gene. The germline V gene encodes CDR1 SGHRS and CDR2 YFSETQ. The CDR3 is 13 residues long. The CDR3 region is CASSLVLAGLQYF. The CDR3 nucleotides read TGCGCCAGCAGCTTGGTCCTAGCGGGGCTCCAGTACTTC.

This clonotype is deemed large. The chain carries TRBV28 and TRBJ2-2; 9 nucleotides agree with TRBD1. The ends lost 5 bases at V and 6 bases at J; junction bases unmatched: 13. The germline V gene encodes CDR1 MDHEN and CDR2 SYDVKM. The CDR3 is 17 residues long. DNA of the CDR3: TGTGCCAGCAGTGAGGAATCGGACAGGGGATACTCCGGGGAGCTGTTTTTT. Residues: CASSEESDRGYSGELFF.

This clonotype has ten or more counts. This chain joins TRBV30 and TRBJ1-4; weak D call: TRBD1 (5 bases). This CDR3 region has 15 residues. V lost 6 bases and J lost 10, with 24 bases in between. Germline lookup yields CDR1 GTSNPN and CDR2 SVGIG (reference sequence). CDR3 loop: CACPTGGGQYGKLFF. CDR3 in DNA: TGTGCCTGCCCTACGGGGGGAGGGCAGTATGGAAAACTGTTTTTT. The full variable domain, its missing parts supplied by reference TRBV30 and TRBJ1-4, is SQTIHQWPATLVQPVGSPLSLECTVEGTSNPNLYWYRQAAGRGLQLLFYSVGIGQISSEVPQNLSASRPQDRQFILSSKKLLLSDSGFYLCACPTGGGQYGKLFFGSGTQLSVL.

This clonotype was observed many times. This sequence joins TRBV20-1 and TRBJ2-1; no definite D call. The V gene's germline CDR1 is DFQATT and CDR2 SNEGSKA (reference sequence). The CDR3 contains 13 residues. Trimming pared 0 bases from V and 6 bases from J, leaving 9 bases between. CDR3 loop: CSAREVDSNEQFF. The CDR3 DNA is TGCAGTGCTAGAGAGGTGGATAGCAATGAGCAGTTCTTC.

This clonotype was recorded at least ten times. This chain uses TRBV6-4 with TRBJ2-1, with unresolved D. The V end lost 3 bases, the J end lost 12 bases, and 12 bases lay between the germline ends. The CDR3 runs to 12 residues. Germline-derived CDR1 and CDR2 are MRHNA and SNTAGT. The CDR3 loop reads CASSEKGRRQFF. In nucleotides, the CDR3 is TGTGCCAGCAGTGAGAAGGGTAGGCGGCAGTTCTTC.

By its share, this clonotype is medium-sized. The chain combines TRBV7-2 with TRBJ1-3; 10 bases match TRBD1. Germline-derived CDR1 and CDR2 are SGHTA and FQGNSA. Losses at the gene ends were 1 base for V and 0 bases for J; bases not matched to a gene: 6. There are 18 residues in the CDR3. The CDR3 DNA reads TGTGCCAGCAGCTTAGAGGGACAGGGGCCCTTCTCTGGAAACACCATATATTTT. It codes for CASSLEGQGPFSGNTIYF. Full variable domain (rest looked up from reference TRBV7-2 and TRBJ1-3): GAGVSQSPSNKVTEKGKDVELRCDPISGHTALYWYRQSLGQGLEFLIYFQGNSAPDKSGLPSDRFSAERTGGSVSTLTIQRTQQEDSAVYLCASSLEGQGPFSGNTIYFGEGSWLTVV.

The chain carries TRBV28 and TRBJ2-1; 8 bases fit TRBD2. Germline CDR1 and CDR2: MDHEN and SYDVKM. The trim removed 3 bases at V and 10 bases at J, leaving 2 bases unmatched. The CDR3 extends over 12 amino acids. The CDR3 protein is CASSFGTREQFF. In DNA form, the CDR3 reads TGTGCCAGCAGTTTTGGGACTAGAGAGCAGTTCTTC.

The chain has TRBV7-9 and TRBJ1-3; no clear D gene. In germline, CDR1 is SEHNR, CDR2 FQNEAQ (reference sequence). CDR3 length equals 15 residues. The ends were cut back, 5 bases at V and 0 bases at J, with 11 bases in the middle. For the CDR3, the DNA is TGTGCCAGCAGCGAAACGGACTACTCTGGAAACACCATATATTTT. Its translation is CASSETDYSGNTIYF.